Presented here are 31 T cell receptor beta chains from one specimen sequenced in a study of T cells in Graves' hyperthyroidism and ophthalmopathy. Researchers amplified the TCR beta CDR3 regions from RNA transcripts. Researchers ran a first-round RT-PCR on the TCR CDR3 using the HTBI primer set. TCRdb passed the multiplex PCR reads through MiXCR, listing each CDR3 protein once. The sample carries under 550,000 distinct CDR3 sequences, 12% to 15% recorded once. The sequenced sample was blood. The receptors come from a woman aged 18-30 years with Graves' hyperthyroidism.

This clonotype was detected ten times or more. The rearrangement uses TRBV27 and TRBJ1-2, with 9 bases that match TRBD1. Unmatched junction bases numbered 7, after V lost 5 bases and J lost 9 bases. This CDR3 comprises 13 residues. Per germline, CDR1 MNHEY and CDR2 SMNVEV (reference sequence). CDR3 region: CASSVDRGVRYTF. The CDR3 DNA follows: TGTGCCAGCAGTGTAGACAGGGGGGTTCGCTACACCTTC.

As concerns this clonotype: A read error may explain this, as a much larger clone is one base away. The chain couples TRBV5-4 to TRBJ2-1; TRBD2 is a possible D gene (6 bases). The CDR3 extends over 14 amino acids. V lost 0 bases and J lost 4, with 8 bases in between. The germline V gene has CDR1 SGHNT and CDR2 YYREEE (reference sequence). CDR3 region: CASSLGLEYNEQFF. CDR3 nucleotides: TGTGCCAGCAGCTTGGGACTAGAGTACAATGAGCAGTTCTTC.

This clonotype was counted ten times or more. CDR3 loop: CSARAGITYNEQFF. DNA of the CDR3: TGCAGTGCTAGAGCGGGGATTACCTACAATGAGCAGTTCTTC. This chain connects TRBV20-1 to TRBJ2-1, with a possible D match to TRBD2 (5 bases). This CDR3 contains 14 residues. Germline assignment: CDR1 DFQATT and CDR2 SNEGSKA (reference sequence). V was shortened by 1 base and J by 2 bases, with 9 bases between the two germline ends.

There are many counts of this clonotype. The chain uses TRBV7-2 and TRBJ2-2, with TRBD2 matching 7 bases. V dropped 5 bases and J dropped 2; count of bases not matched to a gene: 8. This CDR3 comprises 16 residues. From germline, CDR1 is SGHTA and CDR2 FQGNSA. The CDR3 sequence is CASSPLGGENTGELFF. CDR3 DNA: TGTGCCAGCAGCCCGCTTGGGGGGGAAAACACCGGGGAGCTGTTTTTT.

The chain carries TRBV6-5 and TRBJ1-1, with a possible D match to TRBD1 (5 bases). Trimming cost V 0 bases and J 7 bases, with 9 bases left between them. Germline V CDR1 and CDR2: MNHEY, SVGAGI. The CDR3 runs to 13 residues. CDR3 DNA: TGTGCCAGCAGTTACTCTGGGACGGTTGAAGCTTTCTTT. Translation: CASSYSGTVEAFF.

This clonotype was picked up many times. The CDR3 region is CASSLTPGTSGSIGELFF. CDR3 DNA: TGTGCCAGCAGTTTAACTCCTGGGACTAGCGGGAGTATCGGGGAGCTGTTTTTT. V and J are TRBV28 and TRBJ2-2; 14 bases agree with TRBD2. Per the germline V gene, CDR1 is MDHEN and CDR2 is SYDVKM. This CDR3 comprises 18 residues. Trimming at V came to 2 bases and at J to 7 bases, leaving 9 bases not matched to a gene.

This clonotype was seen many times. The CDR3 reads CASGTLGGGQPQHF. CDR3 sequence (DNA): TGTGCCAGCGGTACTTTAGGGGGGGGTCAGCCCCAGCATTTT. V is TRBV28 and J is TRBJ1-5; TRBD1 might be the D (6 bases). Germline values: CDR1 MDHEN, CDR2 SYDVKM. The CDR3 loop spans 14 amino acids. V lost 8 bases, J lost 6 bases, and 17 bases lay in between.

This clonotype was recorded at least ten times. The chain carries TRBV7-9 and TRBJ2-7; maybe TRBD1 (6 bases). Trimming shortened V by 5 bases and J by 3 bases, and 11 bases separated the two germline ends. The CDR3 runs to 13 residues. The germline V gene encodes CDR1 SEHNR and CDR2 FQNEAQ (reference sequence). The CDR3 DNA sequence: TGTGCCAGCAGCCAAACAGGGAACTACGAGCAGTACTTC. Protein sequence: CASSQTGNYEQYF.

The CDR3 spells CSAPRVSTDTQYF. Written as DNA, the CDR3 is TGCAGTGCTCCTAGGGTCAGCACAGATACGCAGTATTTT. The gene calls are TRBV20-1 and TRBJ2-3, with D unresolved. Trimming took off 5 bases at V and 0 bases at J, with 9 bases between the two ends. Germline V lookup: CDR1 DFQATT, CDR2 SNEGSKA (reference sequence). CDR3 size: 13 residues.

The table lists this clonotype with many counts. CDR3 in amino acids: CASSFYRDRSSYEQYF. The DNA for the CDR3 is TGTGCCAGCAGTTTCTACCGGGACCGAAGCTCCTACGAGCAGTACTTC. This chain connects TRBV12-3 or TRBV12-4 to TRBJ2-7, with D perhaps given as TRBD1 or TRBD2 (5 bases each). The ends were cut back, 3 bases at V and 0 bases at J, with 15 bases in the middle. The CDR3 covers 16 residues.

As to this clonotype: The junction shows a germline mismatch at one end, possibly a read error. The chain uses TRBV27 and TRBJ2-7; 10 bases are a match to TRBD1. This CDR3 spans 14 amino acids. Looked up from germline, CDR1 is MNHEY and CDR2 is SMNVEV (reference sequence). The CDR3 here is CDSRRDRGSYEQYF. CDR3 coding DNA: TGTGACAGCAGGCGGGACAGGGGCTCCTACGAGCAGTACTTC.

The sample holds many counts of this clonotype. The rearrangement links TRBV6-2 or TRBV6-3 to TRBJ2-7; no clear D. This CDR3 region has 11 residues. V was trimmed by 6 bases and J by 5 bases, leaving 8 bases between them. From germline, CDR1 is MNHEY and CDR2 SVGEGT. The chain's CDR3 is CASSHGHEQYF. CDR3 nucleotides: TGTGCCAGCAGCCACGGACACGAGCAGTACTTC.

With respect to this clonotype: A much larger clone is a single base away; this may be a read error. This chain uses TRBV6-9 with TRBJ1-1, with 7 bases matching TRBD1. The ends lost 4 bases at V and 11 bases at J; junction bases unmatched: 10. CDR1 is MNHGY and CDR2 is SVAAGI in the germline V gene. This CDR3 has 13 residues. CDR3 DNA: TGTGCCAGCAGTTCCGCCAACAGGGGACGGGCTTTCTTT. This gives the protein CASSSANRGRAFF.

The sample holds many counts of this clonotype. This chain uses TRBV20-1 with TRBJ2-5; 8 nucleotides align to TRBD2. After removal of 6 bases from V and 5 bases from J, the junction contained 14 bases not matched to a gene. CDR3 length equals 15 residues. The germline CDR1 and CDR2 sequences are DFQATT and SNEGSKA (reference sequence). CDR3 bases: TGCAGTGCCTGCGGTAGTAGCGGGGCCCCCGAGACCCAGTACTTC. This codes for CSACGSSGAPETQYF.

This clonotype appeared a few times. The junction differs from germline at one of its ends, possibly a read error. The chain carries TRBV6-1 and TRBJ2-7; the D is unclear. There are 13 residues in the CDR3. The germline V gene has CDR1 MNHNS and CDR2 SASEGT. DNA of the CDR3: TGTGCCATCAGTGAGGTACAGCTTTACGAGCAGTACTTC. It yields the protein CAISEVQLYEQYF.

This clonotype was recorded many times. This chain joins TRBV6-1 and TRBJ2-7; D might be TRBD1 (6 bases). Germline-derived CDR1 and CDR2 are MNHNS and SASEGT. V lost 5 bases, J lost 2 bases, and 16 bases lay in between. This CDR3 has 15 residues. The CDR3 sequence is CASSLEQGRPYEQYF. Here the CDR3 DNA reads TGTGCCAGCAGTTTAGAGCAGGGGCGTCCCTACGAGCAGTACTTC.

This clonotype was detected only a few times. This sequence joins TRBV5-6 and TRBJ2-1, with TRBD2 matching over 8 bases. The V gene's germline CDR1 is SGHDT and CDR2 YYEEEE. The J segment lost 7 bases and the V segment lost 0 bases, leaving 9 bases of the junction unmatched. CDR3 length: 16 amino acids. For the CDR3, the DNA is TGTGCCAGCAGCTTGGAGCGGGGGCTCCTGGATAATGAGCAGTTCTTC. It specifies CASSLERGLLDNEQFF.

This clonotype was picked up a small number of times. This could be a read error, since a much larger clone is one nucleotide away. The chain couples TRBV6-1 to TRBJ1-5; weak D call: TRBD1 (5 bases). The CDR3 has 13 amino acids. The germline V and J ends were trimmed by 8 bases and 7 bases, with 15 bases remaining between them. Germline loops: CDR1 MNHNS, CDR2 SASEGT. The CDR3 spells CASGGRGRQPQHF. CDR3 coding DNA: TGTGCCAGCGGTGGGCGGGGGAGGCAGCCCCAGCATTTT.

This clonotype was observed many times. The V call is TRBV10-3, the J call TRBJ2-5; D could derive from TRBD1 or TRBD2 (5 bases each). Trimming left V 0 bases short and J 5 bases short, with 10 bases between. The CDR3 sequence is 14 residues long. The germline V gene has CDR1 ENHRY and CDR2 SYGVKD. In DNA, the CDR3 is TGTGCCATCAGTGAGTCGGGGGACCTGGAGACCCAGTACTTC. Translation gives CAISESGDLETQYF.

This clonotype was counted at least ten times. The chain's CDR3 is CASKVAPTTDTQYF. The CDR3 DNA is TGTGCCAGCAAGGTAGCGCCAACGACAGATACGCAGTATTTT. The V gene is TRBV2, the J gene TRBJ2-3, with D perhaps TRBD2 (5 bases). The CDR3 sequence is 14 residues long. CDR1 is SNHLY and CDR2 is FYNNEI in the germline V gene. V was shortened by 7 bases and J by 3 bases, with 14 bases between the two germline ends. The entire variable domain, with the rest obtained from reference TRBV2 and TRBJ2-3, is as follows: EPEVTQTPSHQVTQMGQEVILRCVPISNHLYFYWYRQILGQKVEFLVSFYNNEISEKSEIFDDQFSVERPDGSNFTLKIRSTKLEDSAMYFCASKVAPTTDTQYFGPGTRLTVL.

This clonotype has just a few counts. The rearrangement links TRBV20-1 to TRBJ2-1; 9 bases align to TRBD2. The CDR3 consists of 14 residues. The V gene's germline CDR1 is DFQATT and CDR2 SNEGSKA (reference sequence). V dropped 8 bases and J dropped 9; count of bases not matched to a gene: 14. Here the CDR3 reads CSSKTSGEVREQFF. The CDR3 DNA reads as TGCAGTTCCAAGACTAGCGGAGAGGTCCGTGAGCAGTTCTTC.

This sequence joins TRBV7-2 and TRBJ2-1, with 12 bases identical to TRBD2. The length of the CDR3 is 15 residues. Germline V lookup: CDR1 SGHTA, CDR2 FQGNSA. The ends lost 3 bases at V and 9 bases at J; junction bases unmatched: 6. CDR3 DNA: TGTGCCAGCAGCTTGTTTGGGACTAGCGGGCGTGAGCAGTTCTTC. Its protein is CASSLFGTSGREQFF.

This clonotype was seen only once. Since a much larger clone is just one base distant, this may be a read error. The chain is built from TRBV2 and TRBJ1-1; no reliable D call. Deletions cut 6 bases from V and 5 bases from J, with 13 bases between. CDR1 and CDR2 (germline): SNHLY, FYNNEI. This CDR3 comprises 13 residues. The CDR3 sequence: CASRTRAGTEAFF. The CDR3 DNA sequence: TGTGCCAGCAGGACAAGGGCCGGGACTGAAGCTTTCTTT.

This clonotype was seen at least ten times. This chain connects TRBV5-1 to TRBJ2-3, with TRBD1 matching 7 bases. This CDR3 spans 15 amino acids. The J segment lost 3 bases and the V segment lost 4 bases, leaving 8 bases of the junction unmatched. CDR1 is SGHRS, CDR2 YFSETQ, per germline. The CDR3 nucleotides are TGCGCCAGCAGCCTGCAGGGGGAGCGGACAGATACGCAGTATTTT. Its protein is CASSLQGERTDTQYF.

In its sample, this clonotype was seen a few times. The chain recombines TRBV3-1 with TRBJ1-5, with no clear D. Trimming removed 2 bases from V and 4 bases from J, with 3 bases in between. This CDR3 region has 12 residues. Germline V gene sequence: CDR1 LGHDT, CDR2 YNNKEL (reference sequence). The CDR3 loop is CASSQHNQPQHF. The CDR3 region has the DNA TGTGCCAGCAGCCAACATAATCAGCCCCAGCATTTT.

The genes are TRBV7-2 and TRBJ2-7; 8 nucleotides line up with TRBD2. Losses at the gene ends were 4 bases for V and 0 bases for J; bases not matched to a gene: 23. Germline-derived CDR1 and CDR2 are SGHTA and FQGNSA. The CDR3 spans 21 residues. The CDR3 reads CASSSLGGAGREVASSYEQYF. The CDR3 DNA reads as TGTGCCAGCAGCTCCCTTGGTGGGGCCGGGCGGGAGGTTGCGAGCTCCTACGAGCAGTACTTC. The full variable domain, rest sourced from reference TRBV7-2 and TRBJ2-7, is GAGVSQSPSNKVTEKGKDVELRCDPISGHTALYWYRQSLGQGLEFLIYFQGNSAPDKSGLPSDRFSAERTGGSVSTLTIQRTQQEDSAVYLCASSSLGGAGREVASSYEQYFGPGTRLTVT.

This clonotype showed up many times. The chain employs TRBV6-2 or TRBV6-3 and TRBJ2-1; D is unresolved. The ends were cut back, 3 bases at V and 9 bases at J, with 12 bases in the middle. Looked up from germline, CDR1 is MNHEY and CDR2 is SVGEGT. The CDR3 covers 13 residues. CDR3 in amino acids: CASSYYSGGEQFF. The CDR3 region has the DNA TGTGCCAGCAGTTATTATTCAGGCGGTGAGCAGTTCTTC.

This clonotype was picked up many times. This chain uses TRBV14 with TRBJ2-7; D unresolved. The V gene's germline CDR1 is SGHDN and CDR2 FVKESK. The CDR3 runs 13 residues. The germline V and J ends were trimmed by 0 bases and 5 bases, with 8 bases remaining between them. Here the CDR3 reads CASSQDHNHEQYF. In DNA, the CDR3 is TGTGCCAGCAGCCAAGATCACAACCACGAGCAGTACTTC.

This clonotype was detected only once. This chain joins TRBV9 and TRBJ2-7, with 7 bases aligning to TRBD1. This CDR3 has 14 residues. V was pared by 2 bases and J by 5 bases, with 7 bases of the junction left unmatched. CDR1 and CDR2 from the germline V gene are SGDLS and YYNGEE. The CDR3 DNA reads TGTGCCAGCAGCGTCTCGGGACAGCGACACGAGCAGTACTTC. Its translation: CASSVSGQRHEQYF.

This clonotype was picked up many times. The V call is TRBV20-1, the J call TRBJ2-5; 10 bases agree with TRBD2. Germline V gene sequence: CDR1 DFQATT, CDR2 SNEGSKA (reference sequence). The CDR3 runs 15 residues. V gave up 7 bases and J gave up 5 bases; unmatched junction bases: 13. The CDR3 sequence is CSVKTASGSPETQYF. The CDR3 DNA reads TGCAGTGTCAAGACGGCTAGCGGGAGCCCCGAGACCCAGTACTTC.

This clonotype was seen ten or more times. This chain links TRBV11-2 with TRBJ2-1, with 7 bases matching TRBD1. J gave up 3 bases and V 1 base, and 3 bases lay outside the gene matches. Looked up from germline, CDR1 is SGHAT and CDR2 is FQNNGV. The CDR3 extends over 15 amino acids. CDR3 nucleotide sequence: TGTGCCAGCAGCTTAGGAGGGACAGTCTACAATGAGCAGTTCTTC. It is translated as CASSLGGTVYNEQFF. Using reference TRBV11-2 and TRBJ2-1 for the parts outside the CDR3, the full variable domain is EAGVAQSPRYKIIEKRQSVAFWCNPISGHATLYWYQQILGQGPKLLIQFQNNGVVDDSQLPKDRFSAERLKGVDSTLKIQPAKLEDSAVYLCASSLGGTVYNEQFFGPGTRLTVL.